This record concerns one TCR beta chain sequence. Its antigen is not known. The sample comes from a study of CD8 T cells in cerebrospinal fluid in Alzheimer's disease. The study's findings and limits: Healthy subjects less often had a clone of at least 3% than Alzheimer's patients.

The germline V gene has CDR1 GTSNPN and CDR2 SVGIG (reference sequence). The CDR3 covers 14 residues. After re-calling the 10x single-cell sequencing reads, TCRdb lists one entry per CDR3 protein, DNA absent. This listing includes about 740 distinct CDR3 sequences. Confirmation of patient neurodegeneration relied on biomarkers such as neurofilament, amyloid-beta and tau. Live CSF cells were sorted with a live/dead marker for droplet-based sequencing. The sequencing input was cerebrospinal fluid. The receptor was isolated from a human donor with Parkinson's disease. J is TRBJ2-1 and V is TRBV30. The CDR3 region is CAWGTSLSYNEQFF.